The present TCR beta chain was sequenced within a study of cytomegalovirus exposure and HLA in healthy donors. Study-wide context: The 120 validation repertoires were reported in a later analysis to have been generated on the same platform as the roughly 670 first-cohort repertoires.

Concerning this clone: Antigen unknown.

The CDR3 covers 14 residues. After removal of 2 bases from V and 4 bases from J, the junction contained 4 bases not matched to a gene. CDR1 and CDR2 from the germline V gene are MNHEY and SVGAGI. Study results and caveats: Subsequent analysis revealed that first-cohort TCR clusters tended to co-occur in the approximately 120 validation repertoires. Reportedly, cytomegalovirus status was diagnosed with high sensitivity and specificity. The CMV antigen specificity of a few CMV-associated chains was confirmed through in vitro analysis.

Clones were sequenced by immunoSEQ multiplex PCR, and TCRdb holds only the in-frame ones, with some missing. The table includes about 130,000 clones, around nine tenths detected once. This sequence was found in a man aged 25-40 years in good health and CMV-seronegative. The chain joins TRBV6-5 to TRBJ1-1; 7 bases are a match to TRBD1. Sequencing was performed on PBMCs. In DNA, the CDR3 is TGTGCCAGCAGTTACAGCACAGGGGCCACTGAAGCTTTCTTT. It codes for CASSYSTGATEAFF.